This T cell receptor (beta chain) was recorded in a study of CD8+CD57+ T cells in acquired aplastic anemia. At the level of the study: Sorted CD4+ and CD8+ cells gave an average of about 3 ug of DNA.

Per the germline V gene, CDR1 is KGHDR and CDR2 is SFDVKD. This CDR3 has 15 amino acids. V lost 0 bases and J lost 5, with 10 bases in between. Genomic DNA, serving as template, underwent TCR beta VDJ and CDR3 profiling. TCRdb independently ran MiXCR on the reads; one entry per CDR3 protein. The repertoire includes about 110,000 distinct CDR3 sequences, less than 65% of them detected once, and 30% to 40% sits in the top ten. The sequence came from a human donor in good health, serving as a control. Material for sequencing was sorted CD4+, CD8+, or CD8+CD57+ T cells (not recorded which) from PBMCs. The chain combines TRBV24-1 with TRBJ2-1, with D hard to call. The CDR3 DNA reads TGTGCCACCAGTGATTTGCGACCCCAGAACAATGAGCAGTTCTTC. Translated: CATSDLRPQNNEQFF.